The rows below give T cell receptor beta chains drawn from one sample of a study of T cell responses to AZD1222 COVID-19 vaccine. The data were produced by immunoSEQ multiplex PCR, yet TCRdb's version contains in-frame clones alone and is incomplete. The data hold around 65,000 clones, with around three quarters observed a single time. The source was peripheral blood, collected on day 0 of AZD1222 vaccination. All receptors derive from an adult in good health. CDR3s include the opening cysteine and the closing phenylalanine or tryptophan. D genes are given only for firm matches. Part of the rows lack a size; the others show once, few, many or a class for expanded clones.

d_call clone_size j_call v_call cdr3_aa cdr3_nt
TRBD2 once TRBJ2-1 TRBV2 CASSERRGGSNEQFF TGTGCCAGCAGTGAAAGGCGGGGGGGCTCCAATGAGCAGTTCTTC
. . TRBJ1-1 TRBV18 CASSPDAGIEAFF TGTGCCAGCTCCCCAGACGCCGGGATTGAAGCTTTCTTT
TRBD1 . TRBJ2-1 TRBV7-2 CASSLDGTAQFF TGTGCCAGCAGCTTAGACGGGACAGCGCAGTTCTTC
. . TRBJ1-1 TRBV5-4 CASSLAFRGDTEAFF TGTGCCAGCAGCTTGGCCTTCCGTGGTGACACTGAAGCTTTCTTT
TRBD1 . TRBJ1-1 TRBV7-9 CASSSPRDSEEAFF TGTGCCAGCAGCTCGCCTCGGGACAGTGAAGAAGCTTTCTTT
TRBD1 . TRBJ1-4 TRBV28 CASSWTGQENEKLFF TGTGCCAGCAGCTGGACGGGACAGGAGAATGAAAAACTGTTTTTT
. . TRBJ1-2 TRBV28 CASSLPSGGNYGYTF TGTGCCAGCAGTTTACCATCGGGGGGTAACTATGGCTACACCTTC
. . TRBJ2-7 TRBV6-2/TRBV6-3 CASSPPAGMNYEQYF TGTGCCAGCAGTCCACCCGCAGGGATGAACTACGAGCAGTACTTC
TRBD2 . TRBJ2-2 TRBV2 CARSDGGATGELFF TGTGCCCGCAGCGACGGGGGGGCCACCGGGGAGCTGTTTTTT
. . TRBJ1-6 TRBV28 CASSPGGWTLHF TGTGCCAGCAGTCCGGGGGGGTGGACCCTCCACTTT
. . TRBJ1-4 TRBV6-1 CASSGDPGSTNEKLFF TGTGCCAGCAGTGGAGATCCAGGCTCAACTAATGAAAAGCTGTTTTTT
TRBD1 . TRBJ1-6 TRBV6-5 CASSWDRANSPLHF TGTGCCAGCAGCTGGGACAGAGCCAATTCACCCCTCCACTTT
. . TRBJ1-5 TRBV4-2 CASSQGPGGNQPQHF TGTGCCAGCAGCCAAGGTCCAGGGGGCAATCAGCCCCAGCATTTT
TRBD2 . TRBJ2-1 TRBV9 CASSVVDSGGLLNEQFF TGTGCCAGCAGCGTAGTGGATAGCGGGGGGCTACTTAATGAGCAGTTCTTC
. . TRBJ2-7 TRBV2 CASSEYEQYF TGTGCCAGCAGTGAGTACGAGCAGTACTTC
TRBD2 . TRBJ2-7 TRBV11-2 CASSLAGGSYEQYF TGTGCCAGCAGCCTAGCGGGGGGATCCTACGAGCAGTACTTC
. . TRBJ2-6 TRBV4-3 CASSQDRGFGANVLTF TGCGCCAGCAGCCAAGATAGGGGGTTTGGGGCCAACGTCCTGACTTTC
TRBD1 . TRBJ2-7 TRBV9 CASSPKQGGTYEQYF TGTGCCAGCAGCCCGAAACAGGGGGGAACCTACGAGCAGTACTTC
TRBD1 once TRBJ1-2 TRBV14 CASSWDRSDGYTF TGTGCCAGCAGTTGGGACAGGTCGGACGGCTACACCTTC
. . TRBJ2-7 TRBV2 CASSEGGTSKYEQYF TGTGCCAGCAGTGAAGGTGGGACATCGAAATACGAGCAGTACTTC
. few TRBJ1-1 TRBV5-4 CASSLGTSTEAFF TGTGCCAGCAGCCTCGGGACGTCGACCGAAGCTTTCTTT
. . TRBJ2-3 TRBV6-2/TRBV6-3 CASSYLPGVRTDTQYF TGTGCCAGCAGTTACCTCCCGGGGGTGCGGACAGATACGCAGTATTTT
TRBD2 . TRBJ2-1 TRBV7-9 CASSYGLAGGPSNEQFF TGTGCCAGCAGCTACGGACTAGCGGGGGGTCCGTCCAATGAGCAGTTCTTC
. . TRBJ2-3 TRBV6-5 CASTPGTFSTDTQYF TGTGCCAGCACCCCGGGGACCTTTTCCACAGATACGCAGTATTTT
. . TRBJ2-2 TRBV7-7 CASSFGEAGRELFF TGTGCCAGCAGCTTCGGGGAAGCGGGCCGGGAGCTGTTTTTT
TRBD2 few TRBJ2-1 TRBV28 CASSLDGTSGGVGQFF TGTGCCAGCAGTTTAGATGGGACTAGCGGGGGGGTCGGGCAGTTCTTC
TRBD1 once TRBJ1-3 TRBV18 CASSLGQSSGNTIYF TGTGCCAGCTCCCTGGGACAGTCCTCTGGAAACACCATATATTTT
. . TRBJ1-1 TRBV6-5 CASSYEGENTEAFF TGTGCCAGCAGTTACGAGGGGGAGAACACTGAAGCTTTCTTT
TRBD1 . TRBJ1-5 TRBV7-2 CASSPPGTGGRQPQHF TGTGCCAGCAGCCCGCCCGGGACAGGGGGCAGACAGCCCCAGCATTTT
TRBD1 . TRBJ2-1 TRBV10-3 CAIGQGLNEQFF TGTGCCATCGGACAGGGGCTCAATGAGCAGTTCTTC
TRBD2 once TRBJ2-1 TRBV7-2 CASSSSGGAYNEQFF TGTGCCAGCAGCTCTAGCGGGGGGGCCTACAATGAGCAGTTCTTC
TRBD2 . TRBJ2-1 TRBV5-1 CASSLVNGGGRGNEQFF TGCGCCAGCAGCTTGGTCAACGGGGGCGGGAGGGGCAATGAGCAGTTCTTC
. . TRBJ1-6 TRBV9 CASSVGGFDNSPLHF TGTGCCAGCAGCGTAGGCGGATTCGATAATTCACCCCTCCACTTT
TRBD1 . TRBJ1-2 TRBV19 CASHRGYGYTF TGTGCCAGCCACAGGGGTTATGGCTACACCTTC
TRBD1 . TRBJ2-7 TRBV5-1 CASSPQGVKNEQYF TGCGCCAGCAGCCCACAGGGGGTGAAAAACGAGCAGTACTTC
TRBD1 . TRBJ1-4 TRBV18 CASSPETGDEKLFF TGTGCCAGCTCACCAGAGACAGGGGATGAAAAACTGTTTTTT
. few TRBJ1-4 TRBV19 CASSIVGEKLFF TGTGCCAGTAGTATAGTTGGAGAAAAACTGTTTTTT
. . TRBJ2-3 TRBV5-5 CASSLAPATDTQYF TGTGCCAGCAGCTTGGCCCCGGCCACAGATACGCAGTATTTT
. . TRBJ1-1 TRBV7-8 CASSLNPGATGAFF TGTGCCAGCAGCTTGAATCCAGGGGCCACAGGAGCTTTCTTT
. . TRBJ1-2 TRBV29-1 CSGTDRYGYTF TGCAGCGGGACAGATCGCTATGGCTACACCTTC
. few TRBJ1-6 TRBV7-9 CASSLGSSYNSPLHF TGTGCCAGCAGCTTAGGGAGCTCCTATAATTCACCCCTCCACTTT
TRBD1 . TRBJ2-1 TRBV5-6 CASSGQGAAYNEQFF TGTGCCAGCAGCGGACAGGGGGCTGCCTACAATGAGCAGTTCTTC
TRBD2 . TRBJ2-2 TRBV3-1/TRBV3-2 CASRSGLAGDPRTGELFF TGTGCCAGCAGAAGCGGACTAGCGGGGGACCCAAGGACCGGGGAGCTGTTTTTT
. . TRBJ2-3 TRBV4-1 CASSQVVLEGTQYF TGCGCCAGCAGCCAAGTGGTGTTGGAAGGTACGCAGTATTTT
. once TRBJ1-1 TRBV19 CASCEELMNTEAFF TGTGCCAGCTGCGAGGAACTCATGAACACTGAAGCTTTCTTT
. . TRBJ2-7 TRBV28 CASRAGWAGGEQYF TGTGCCAGCAGGGCCGGGTGGGCTGGTGGCGAGCAGTACTTC
. . TRBJ2-6 TRBV4-2 CASSQDTISEGLGANVLTF TGTGCCAGCAGCCAAGATACTATCTCCGAGGGGTTAGGGGCCAACGTCCTGACTTTC
. . TRBJ2-1 TRBV29-1 CSVEEWGGYEQFF TGCAGCGTTGAAGAGTGGGGGGGCTATGAGCAGTTCTTC
. few TRBJ1-1 TRBV29-1 CSVGIGMNTEAFF TGCAGCGTTGGGATTGGCATGAACACTGAAGCTTTCTTT
. . TRBJ2-1 TRBV27 CASSLLDLPRDEQFF TGTGCCAGCAGTTTGCTGGACCTCCCTAGGGATGAGCAGTTCTTC
. few TRBJ1-4 TRBV18 CASSPRDAAEKLFF TGTGCCAGCTCGCCCCGGGATGCCGCTGAAAAACTGTTTTTT
TRBD1 . TRBJ1-2 TRBV7-2 CASSLGTGASANYGYTF TGTGCCAGCAGCTTAGGGACAGGGGCGTCGGCTAACTATGGCTACACCTTC
. . TRBJ1-1 TRBV10-3 CAISPVEGNTEAFF TGTGCCATCAGCCCCGTTGAGGGGAACACTGAAGCTTTCTTT